A selection of T cell receptor beta chains follows, all from one sample in a study of blood T cell repertoires in COVID-19. The protocol was immunoSEQ multiplex PCR, while the TCRdb copy is restricted to in-frame clones and leaves out a portion. The data show 70,000 to 95,000 clones, with about 85% seen just once and 18% held by the top ten. Sequenced material: peripheral blood. The source of these receptors is a man older than 75 with active or convalescent COVID-19. Both conserved end residues are part of each CDR3. The D gene is left open where the match is weak.

d_gene,len,v_gene,j_gene,CDR3nt,CDR3aa
-,16,TRBV4-1,TRBJ2-3,TGCGCCAGCAGCCAGAACAGAGACCCAGGCACAGATACGCAGTATTTT,CASSQNRDPGTDTQYF
TRBD1,15,TRBV5-4,TRBJ1-6,TGTGCCAGCAGCTTGTCGGACAGGGGGTTTTCACCCCTCCACTTT,CASSLSDRGFSPLHF
-,12,TRBV6-5,TRBJ2-3,TGTGCCAGCCAAGACTACCCCCATACGCAGTATTTT,CASQDYPHTQYF
TRBD1,16,TRBV5-1,TRBJ2-3,TGCGCCAGCAGCTTGCCTTCCGGACAGGGACCTGATACGCAGTATTTT,CASSLPSGQGPDTQYF
TRBD1,18,TRBV7-9,TRBJ1-6,TGTGCCAGCAGCCCTACAGGGGGGGACCTCTCCTATAATTCACCCCTCCACTTT,CASSPTGGDLSYNSPLHF
-,15,TRBV5-1,TRBJ1-4,TGCGCCAGCAGCTTGACAGGGACAACTAATGAAAAACTGTTTTTT,CASSLTGTTNEKLFF
-,14,TRBV11-2,TRBJ1-2,TGTGCCAGCAGCTTAGAACAGGGCGCGTATGGCTACACCTTC,CASSLEQGAYGYTF
TRBD1,15,TRBV19,TRBJ2-3,TGTGCCAGCACCGAAACAGGGGGCAGCTTCGATACGCAGTATTTT,CASTETGGSFDTQYF
-,14,TRBV11-3,TRBJ1-2,TGTGCCAGAAACGGGACACCCCCTATGATTGGCTACACCTTC,CARNGTPPMIGYTF
-,12,TRBV19,TRBJ2-3,TGTGCCAGTAGGACAGGTGGACATACGCAGTATTTT,CASRTGGHTQYF
TRBD1,15,TRBV18,TRBJ2-1,TGTGCCAGCTCACCGACGACAGGGGACTACAATGAGCAGTTCTTC,CASSPTTGDYNEQFF
TRBD1,15,TRBV5-1,TRBJ1-1,TGCGCCAGCTCCGAACAGGGGGCCGGTAACACTGAAGCTTTCTTT,CASSEQGAGNTEAFF
-,19,TRBV21-1,TRBJ1-3,TGTGCCAGCAGCTTCGGCCCCAAGCCAGGCTTAGTGCCTGGAAACACCATATATTTT,CASSFGPKPGLVPGNTIYF